This is a list of T cell receptor beta chains from one sample in a study of metastatic and nonmetastatic thyroid tumors. Via MiXCR, TCRdb re-called the PCR reads. The table includes around 4,600 clones, around a fifth detected once. The source material was adjacent normal tissue. The receptors stem from a male donor with papillary thyroid cancer or a benign thyroid nodule (not recorded which). Some clones in this sample may be carry-over from other donors' samples. Both conserved end residues are part of each CDR3. D genes are given only for firm matches. Size is omitted from some rows. Given values are once, few, many or a class for expanded clones.

D	J	size	V	DNA	CDR3
-	TRBJ2-7	medium-sized	TRBV13	TGTGCCAGCAGCTTGGGGGACCGTTTCGAGCAGTACTTC	CASSLGDRFEQYF
-	TRBJ2-7	few	TRBV27	TGTGCCAGCGGATTACCCGGGACTGCGTACGAGCAGTACTTC	CASGLPGTAYEQYF
-	TRBJ2-7	medium-sized	TRBV2	TGTGCCAGCAGCGACTACGAGCAGTACTTC	CASSDYEQYF
TRBD2	TRBJ2-5	few	TRBV6-1	TGTGCCAGCAGGGAGCGGGGGGGCCGTGAGACCCGGTACTTC	CASRERGGRETRYF
TRBD1	TRBJ1-5	medium-sized	TRBV30	TGTGCCTGGAGCCAACAGGGGTCCCAGCCCCAGCATTTT	CAWSQQGSQPQHF
-	TRBJ2-7	-	TRBV6-1	TGTGCCGCCAGGCAGGGGACTATCGAGGGCTACTACGGGCAGTACTTC	CAARQGTIEGYYGQYF
-	TRBJ2-5	many	TRBV18	TGTGCCAGCTCACCGAACCAAGAGACCCAGTACTTC	CASSPNQETQYF
TRBD1	TRBJ1-1	medium-sized	TRBV2	TGTGCCAGCAGTAACAGGGGGCAAACTGAAGCTTTCTTT	CASSNRGQTEAFF
-	TRBJ2-1	-	TRBV27	TGTGCCAGCAGTTTACAGGGGCCTGGGTTGGCTGAGCAGTTCTTC	CASSLQGPGLAEQFF
-	TRBJ1-2	-	TRBV7-9	TGTGCCAGCAGCTTTAACAGAATAGGCTATGGCTACACCTTC	CASSFNRIGYGYTF
TRBD1	TRBJ1-2	many	TRBV5-5	TGTGCCAGCAGCTTTCTCGGCAGGGGGACCTATGGCTACACCTTC	CASSFLGRGTYGYTF
TRBD1	TRBJ2-3	-	TRBV6-1	TGTGCCAGCAGCCCAATGGGACAGAGCCCCACAGATACGCAGTATTTT	CASSPMGQSPTDTQYF
-	TRBJ1-2	few	TRBV7-9	TGTGCCAGCAGCAGTGGGGCAAGTTATGGCTACACCTTC	CASSSGASYGYTF
-	TRBJ1-6	large	TRBV2	TGTGCCAGCACTTACGGGGGCTCCTATAATTCACCCCTCCACTTT	CASTYGGSYNSPLHF
-	TRBJ2-7	-	TRBV27	TGTGCCAGCAGTTTCACAGTCCATTCCTACGAGCAGTACTTC	CASSFTVHSYEQYF
TRBD2	TRBJ2-7	-	TRBV19	TGTGCCAGTAGTGCGGGAGGGAGCTCCTACGAGCAGTACTTC	CASSAGGSSYEQYF
-	TRBJ1-1	-	TRBV24-1	TGTGCCACCAGTGCCGGCGGGACTGAAGCTTTCTTT	CATSAGGTEAFF
-	TRBJ1-6	large	TRBV6-1	TGTGCCAGCAGTGTATGGGTGACGAGCAATTCACCCCTCCACTTT	CASSVWVTSNSPLHF
-	TRBJ2-1	medium-sized	TRBV7-7	TGTGCTAGCAGCTTAGAAGGGGGGTTCGGCAATGAGCAGTTCTTC	CASSLEGGFGNEQFF
-	TRBJ2-7	medium-sized	TRBV20-1	TGCAGTGCTAGTACTAGGGATCCCTACGAGCAGTACTTC	CSASTRDPYEQYF
-	TRBJ2-7	-	TRBV28	TGTGCCAGCATCGACGGGGGCCGATACGAGCAGTACTTC	CASIDGGRYEQYF
TRBD1	TRBJ2-2	-	TRBV24-1	TGTGCCACCAGTGATTACTTCGGGGGACAGGGGGTATCCGGGGAGCTGTTTTTT	CATSDYFGGQGVSGELFF
-	TRBJ1-6	-	TRBV6-2/TRBV6-3	TGTGCCAGCAGCCTCTGGGGCGTTTCACCCCTCCACTTT	CASSLWGVSPLHF
-	TRBJ1-1	few	TRBV6-1	TGTGCCAGCAGTGCAACCCACGGCAGGGGTGGGAACACTGAAGCTTTCTTT	CASSATHGRGGNTEAFF
-	TRBJ1-2	-	TRBV11-2	TGTGCCAGCAGCTTAGGAGACTGGGATGGCTACACCTTC	CASSLGDWDGYTF
TRBD1	TRBJ1-5	medium-sized	TRBV29-1	TGCAGCGTTGTAGTGGACAGGCCCAATCAGCCCCAGCATTTT	CSVVVDRPNQPQHF
TRBD2	TRBJ2-5	many	TRBV4-1	TGCGCCAGCAGACAAGAGGCGGGGGGCCGGGAGACCCAGTACTTC	CASRQEAGGRETQYF
TRBD2	TRBJ2-1	-	TRBV20-1	TGCAGTGCTAGAGTCCCACCGGGACTAGCGGGAGGTAGGTCCTACAATGAGCAGTTCTTC	CSARVPPGLAGGRSYNEQFF
TRBD1	TRBJ1-6	-	TRBV18	TGTGCCAGCTCACCAGAAACAGGGGGGTATTCACCCCTCCACTTT	CASSPETGGYSPLHF
TRBD1	TRBJ2-6	few	TRBV15	TGTGCCACCAGCAGAGAAGGGGGCTCTTTCTCTGGGGCCAACGTCCTGACTTTC	CATSREGGSFSGANVLTF
-	TRBJ1-1	-	TRBV6-1	TGTGCCAGCAGTGGGGAAATGAACACTGAAGCTTTCTTT	CASSGEMNTEAFF
TRBD1	TRBJ1-2	medium-sized	TRBV30	TGTGCCTGCGGGACAGAGTATGGCTACACCTTC	CACGTEYGYTF
-	TRBJ2-7	many	TRBV20-1	TGCAGTGCCGCCCACAGGAGCTCCTACGAGCAGTACTTC	CSAAHRSSYEQYF
-	TRBJ2-6	few	TRBV10-3	TGTGCCATCAGTGCACCCCCTGGCCGGAACTCTGGGGCCAACGTCCTGACTTTC	CAISAPPGRNSGANVLTF
TRBD1	TRBJ2-7	-	TRBV5-1	TGCGCCAGCAGCCTAGGACAGGGGGTGGACGAGCAGTACTTC	CASSLGQGVDEQYF
-	TRBJ1-2	-	TRBV7-5	-	CISVPSRAPQGRNYGYTF
-	TRBJ1-2	medium-sized	TRBV2	TGTGCCAGCAGATCGGGGGTCGGGGGCTACACCTTC	CASRSGVGGYTF
TRBD1	TRBJ1-1	few	TRBV11-1	TGTGCCAGCAGCTTCCCGGCAGGGGGTTTTAACACTGAAGCTTTCTTT	CASSFPAGGFNTEAFF
TRBD2	TRBJ2-1	-	TRBV6-1	TGTGCCAGCAAGCTGGGACTAGGACAGTGGGGGGAGCAGTTCTTC	CASKLGLGQWGEQFF